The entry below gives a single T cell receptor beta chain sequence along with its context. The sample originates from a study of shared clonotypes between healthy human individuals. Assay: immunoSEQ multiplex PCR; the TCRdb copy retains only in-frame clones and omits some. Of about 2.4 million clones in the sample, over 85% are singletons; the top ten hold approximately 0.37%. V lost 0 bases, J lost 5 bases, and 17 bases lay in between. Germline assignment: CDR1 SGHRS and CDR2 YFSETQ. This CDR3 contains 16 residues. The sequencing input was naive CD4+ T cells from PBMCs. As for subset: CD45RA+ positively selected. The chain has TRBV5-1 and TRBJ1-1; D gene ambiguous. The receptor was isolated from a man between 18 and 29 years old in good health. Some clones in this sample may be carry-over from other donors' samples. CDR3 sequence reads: CASSLEGRTPWTEAFF. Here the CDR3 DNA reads TGCGCCAGCAGCTTGGAAGGGAGAACCCCGTGGACTGAAGCTTTCTTT.